What follows are 11 T cell receptor beta chains derived from one specimen sequenced in a study of T cells in Graves' hyperthyroidism and ophthalmopathy. The investigators amplified TCR beta CDR3 regions from RNA transcripts. The study used the HTBI primer set for a first-round RT-PCR of the TCR CDR3. From the multiplex PCR reads, TCRdb called clonotypes with MiXCR, one entry per CDR3 protein. The sample records some 460,000 distinct CDR3 sequences, 15% to 19% being singletons. Sequenced input: blood. The receptors stem from a woman aged 18-29 years with Graves' hyperthyroidism.

The V and J genes are TRBV24-1 and TRBJ2-5; D unclear. CDR3 length equals 15 residues. Germline-derived CDR1 and CDR2 are KGHDR and SFDVKD. V lost 1 base, J lost 2 bases, and 10 bases lay in between. CDR3 region: CATSDFGTAQETQYF. The CDR3, as DNA: TGTGCCACCAGTGATTTCGGCACAGCTCAAGAGACCCAGTACTTC.

The chain uses TRBV4-1 and TRBJ2-1, with 11 bases identical to TRBD2. Germline assignment: CDR1 MGHRA and CDR2 YSYEKL. Trimming removed 1 base from V and 3 bases from J; junction bases left unmatched: 5. The CDR3 sequence is 17 residues long. In DNA, the CDR3 is TGCGCCAGCAGCCAAGTTATCACTAGCGGGAGCTACAATGAGCAGTTCTTC. Amino acid sequence: CASSQVITSGSYNEQFF.

This clonotype was recorded many times. This chain uses TRBV11-2 with TRBJ2-2; D may be TRBD1 (6 bases). The V and J ends lost 5 bases and 6 bases respectively, with 10 bases between them. This CDR3 region has 13 residues. Germline CDR1 reads SGHAT; CDR2 reads FQNNGV. The chain's CDR3 is CASSHRDPGELFF. DNA for the CDR3: TGTGCCAGCAGCCACAGGGATCCCGGGGAGCTGTTTTTT.

There are many counts of this clonotype. The chain is built from TRBV12-3 or TRBV12-4 and TRBJ2-3; D tentatively reads TRBD1 or TRBD2 (6 bases each). This CDR3 is built from 14 residues. V shed 7 bases and J shed 5 bases, with 16 bases lying between them. CDR3 in DNA: TGTGCCAGCACGACTAGAGGGGGGCAAGATACGCAGTATTTT. Its protein is CASTTRGGQDTQYF.

This clonotype was recorded many times. The gene calls are TRBV7-2 and TRBJ2-1; tentatively, D is TRBD1 or TRBD2 (5 bases each). Between the trimmed V and J ends, which lost 1 base and 9 bases, there was a span of 22 bases. Germline CDR1 is SGHTA and CDR2 is FQGNSA. The length of the CDR3 is 17 residues. Here the CDR3 DNA reads TGTGCCAGCAGCTTAGGGGCGGGTGGGGCAATCCAGGGTGAGCAGTTCTTC. Translation: CASSLGAGGAIQGEQFF.

This clonotype was picked up many times. The gene calls are TRBV2 and TRBJ2-4; possibly TRBD2 for D (5 bases). CDR1 and CDR2 (germline): SNHLY, FYNNEI. The ends were cut back, 3 bases at V and 4 bases at J, with 16 bases in the middle. The CDR3 is 16 residues long. This chain's CDR3 is CASSEEGDGGKNIQYF. The CDR3 coding sequence is TGTGCCAGCAGTGAGGAAGGCGATGGAGGAAAAAACATTCAGTACTTC.

The table lists this clonotype with many counts. CDR3: CSSEGGGNEQFF. CDR3 bases: TGCAGTTCGGAGGGGGGGGGTAATGAGCAGTTCTTC. The chain is built from TRBV20-1 and TRBJ2-1, with D tentatively TRBD2 (7 bases). V lost 8 bases and J lost 7, with 15 bases in between. Per the germline V gene, CDR1 is DFQATT and CDR2 is SNEGSKA (reference sequence). The CDR3 is made up of 12 amino acids.

This clonotype was counted ten times or more. J is TRBJ1-1 and V is TRBV7-3; D possibly corresponds to TRBD1 (5 bases). V shed 0 bases and J shed 4 bases, with 12 bases lying between them. Germline CDR1 reads SGHTA; CDR2 reads FQGTGA. The length of the CDR3 is 15 residues. CDR3 DNA: TGTGCCAGCAGCTTAACAGGGGATCCTTCCACTGAAGCTTTCTTT. Its protein is CASSLTGDPSTEAFF.

This clonotype was seen ten or more times. This rearrangement joins TRBV4-1 to TRBJ1-3; D remains unclear. Germline V lookup: CDR1 MGHRA, CDR2 YSYEKL. The CDR3 is 17 amino acids. The V gene lost 0 bases and the J gene lost 0 bases, with 12 bases spanning the gap. The chain's CDR3 is CASSQDPGISSGNTIYF. CDR3 DNA: TGCGCCAGCAGCCAAGATCCAGGCATATCCTCTGGAAACACCATATATTTT.

This clonotype was counted a few times. The chain is built from TRBV6-1 and TRBJ2-7; TRBD1 might be the D (5 bases). The CDR3 contains 12 residues. Looked up from germline, CDR1 is MNHNS and CDR2 is SASEGT. The V end was cut by 5 bases, the J end by 3 bases, with 8 bases between. The CDR3 reads CASSTDSYEQYF. CDR3 bases: TGTGCCAGCAGTACCGACAGCTACGAGCAGTACTTC.

Many counts were recorded for this clonotype. The chain uses TRBV3-1 and TRBJ1-2; D call uncertain. CDR1 and CDR2 from the germline V gene are LGHDT and YNNKEL (reference sequence). The CDR3 sequence is 16 residues long. Trimming stripped 1 base from V and 0 bases from J, with 12 bases between. The CDR3 sequence is CASSQGRPLTNYGYTF. Here the CDR3 DNA reads TGTGCCAGCAGCCAAGGACGACCGCTTACTAACTATGGCTACACCTTC.